This TCR beta chain was sequenced in a study of human T cells and chemical hapten exposure. Study-wide findings and caveats: Clustering by CDR3 similarity yielded significantly more large clusters from expanded TCRs than controls. Sensitizing with DPC caused no change in TCRs above 1 in 1000 frequency.

Regarding time point: pre-sensitization, week 0. The treatment here: therapeutic diphenylcyclopropenone sensitization with weekly scalp DPC. The CDR3 sequence is 15 residues long. Germline values: CDR1 SGHTA, CDR2 FQGNSA. The junction had 6 bases not matched to a gene; V was cut back by 5 bases and J by 3 bases. From the RACE reads, TCRdb called clonotypes with MiXCR, one entry per CDR3 protein. This sample has a few hundred thousand distinct CDR3 sequences, with 5% to 6.5% found just once. This clonotype was picked up many times. Antigen unknown. This rearrangement joins TRBV7-2 to TRBJ1-4; 7 bases fit TRBD1. This TCR was sampled from a woman aged 18-29 years with alopecia areata. Some clones in this sample may be carry-over from other donors' samples. The sequenced sample was whole blood, obtained in connection with sensitization to the hapten diphenylcyclopropenone (DPC). CDR3 DNA sequence: TGTGCCAGCAGCATTACCGGGACAGCTAATGAAAAACTGTTTTTT. This sequence encodes CASSITGTANEKLFF.